The rows below give T cell receptor beta chains drawn from one sample of a study of blood T cell repertoires in COVID-19. Measured with immunoSEQ multiplex PCR; TCRdb has only the in-frame clones, and not every one. The sample has under 80,000 clones, less than 90% seen once. Material for sequencing was peripheral blood. Receptor source: a man older than 75 in a cohort sampled during active COVID-19. The CDR3 runs from the conserved cysteine through the conserved F or W. The D gene is left open where the match is weak.

v_gene,d_gene,CDR3aa
TRBV5-1,TRBD1,CASSSGTGDGRPQHF
TRBV2,TRBD2,CASSEAGTSPPHEQFF
TRBV5-5,.,CASSLEGHTEAFF
TRBV7-6,TRBD1,CASSAGTGGRTEAFF
TRBV3-1/TRBV3-2,TRBD1,CASSQTGTGDYGYTF
TRBV5-6,TRBD2,CASWNLAGGYTGELFF
TRBV7-8,TRBD1,CASSSGTALFF
TRBV19,TRBD1,CASSKGQGLITTNEKLFF
TRBV11-3,TRBD1,CASSPGQGGVNTEAFF
TRBV12-3/TRBV12-4,.,CASSPDREETQYF
TRBV9,TRBD2,CASGYKRGDYSGANVLTF
TRBV5-4,.,CASRRGRNEKLFF
TRBV2,TRBD1,CASSRTGLNYGYTF
TRBV15,TRBD2,CATSNRGGGTDTQYF
TRBV21-1,.,CASHGTGGSSYNEQFF
TRBV2,TRBD1,CASSAINQGADGYTF
TRBV2,TRBD2,CASSEALRRGGLNFF
TRBV5-1,.,CASSSYREPNYGYTF
TRBV24-1,.,CATSDPERNTGELFF
TRBV6-1,.,CASSDEGPDTQYF
TRBV2,TRBD1,CATKVRQGGNYGYTF
TRBV24-1,TRBD2,CATSDPGTSGGAWTGELFF
TRBV3-1/TRBV3-2,.,CASSQEVGLHGYTF
TRBV5-1,.,CASSLVAGSIDTQYF
TRBV6-5,TRBD1,CASYTTGGGYGYTF
TRBV4-3,.,CASSQMGDGYNEQFF
TRBV28,TRBD1,CASSFDRETEAFF
TRBV3-1/TRBV3-2,.,CASSQDLSSGNTIYF
TRBV6-2/TRBV6-3,.,CASSYSISNQPQHF
TRBV6-1,TRBD1,CASSEAWTGTVVNSPLHF
TRBV5-1,.,CASSLESKGHREKLFF
TRBV7-2,TRBD1,CASSFKTGVNQPQHF
TRBV7-2,.,CASSLGGVYEQYF
TRBV21-1,.,CASSGLGTKETQYF
TRBV6-5,.,CASSYRLPKNTEAFF
TRBV5-4,.,CASSPSGTPKETQYF
TRBV5-1,.,CASSLRPRGLNTGELFF
TRBV4-2,TRBD1,CASSQNTGTGIKPQHF
TRBV2,.,CASSRGAEATEAFF
TRBV10-1,.,CASSESAGAGSSPLHF
TRBV5-6,.,CASSPTGLDTEAFF
TRBV5-1,.,CASSRHGENTEAFF
TRBV6-5,TRBD1,CASSGQGRDTQYF
TRBV7-9,.,CASSLDLRETQYF
TRBV21-1,.,CASSKYGTVSGNTIYF